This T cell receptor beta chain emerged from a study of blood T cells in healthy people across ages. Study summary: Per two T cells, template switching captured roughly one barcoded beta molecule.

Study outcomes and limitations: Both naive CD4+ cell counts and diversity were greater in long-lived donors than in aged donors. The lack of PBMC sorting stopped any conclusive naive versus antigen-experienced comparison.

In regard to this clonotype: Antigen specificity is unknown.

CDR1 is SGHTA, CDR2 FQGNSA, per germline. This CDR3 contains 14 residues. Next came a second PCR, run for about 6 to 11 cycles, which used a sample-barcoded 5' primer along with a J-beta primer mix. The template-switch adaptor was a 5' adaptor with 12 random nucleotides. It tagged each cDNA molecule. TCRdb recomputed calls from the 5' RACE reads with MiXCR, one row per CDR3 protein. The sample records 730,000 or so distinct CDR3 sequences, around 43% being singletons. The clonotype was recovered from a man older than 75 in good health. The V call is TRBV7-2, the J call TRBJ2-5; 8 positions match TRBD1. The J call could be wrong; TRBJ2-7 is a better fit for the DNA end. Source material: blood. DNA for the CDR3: TGTGCCAGCAGCGAGCAGGGGGCCCCCTACGAGCAGTACTTC. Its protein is CASSEQGAPYEQYF.